This TCR beta chain is drawn from a study of blood T cell repertoires in COVID-19 (dated by TCRdb to 2020 to 2022). Study-wide context: Samples from collaborators originated in the United States, Italy and Spain and spanned both the acute and convalescent phases of COVID-19. The material from the prospective study consisted of cDNA or gDNA derived from T cells, B-cell-depleted T cells, or PBMCs. The dataset comprised deeply sampled blood TCRbeta repertoires from subjects exposed to, actively infected with, or recovered from COVID-19. The repertoires were released in a freely available public database meant as a resource for research on the immune response to SARS-CoV-2. Samples came from the ongoing ImmuneRACE study (first 160 participants) plus 1,254 subjects from 6 global collaborators. Nearly every sample came with metadata listing a de-identified subject ID, COVID-19 status, age in years and sex. Where available, HLA class I and class II types were taken from metadata supplied by the sample provider and were not determined by assay-based typing. The investigation overall reported the following: Clinical and demographic metadata were provided uncurated, with the amount varying by source and participant.

The collaborating institutions used their own protocols to collect whole blood in K2EDTA tubes. For TCRbeta analysis, collaborators shipped samples as frozen whole blood, isolated PBMCs, or DNA extracted from either of those sample types. This clone was counted only a few times. The antigen this receptor binds is unknown. No base qualities exist here, and no much larger clone lies one base off it. The same CDR3 is also encoded by other DNA sequences in this sample. The junction shows trimming of 1 base on V and 4 bases on J, plus 8 bases between the germline ends. The CDR3, cysteine through phenylalanine, is 13 amino acids long. Just CDR3 DNA is preserved here, 39 bases in frame from base 1. Based on the germline V gene, the CDR1 and CDR2 sequences are SGHRS and YFSETQ. TCRbeta CDR3 regions were amplified from genomic DNA using the immunoSEQ Assay, a bias-controlled multiplex PCR. Processing in the source paper ran as follows. Nucleated cell counts per sample were estimated from amplification of reference gene primers within the assay. Sequence reads were collapsed and filtered to measure the absolute abundance of every unique TCRbeta CDR3 rearrangement. For each sample, productive Simpson clonality was calculated as the square root of Simpson's diversity index over productive rearrangements. TCRdb took this table from immuneACCESS and kept in-frame rearrangements with V and J called. Such tables lack part of the clones; where checked against another copy, unresolved V genes explain under half of the gap, and the rest is unexplained. V and J calls and clone size are given by that table; D and trimming were obtained from the DNA. The sample table contains 200,000 to 250,000 clones; only one count was recorded for over 60% of them. The ten most abundant clones make up approximately 6.6% of the sample.

The chain is assembled from TRBV5-1 and TRBJ1-1; the D gene is perhaps TRBD1, from 6 matching bases. The TCR comes from a woman aged 70 to 79 with acute or convalescent COVID-19. Material: peripheral blood. The CDR3 has the sequence CASSLWGPTEAFF. The sequence in DNA is TGCGCCAGCAGCTTGTGGGGGCCCACTGAAGCTTTCTTT.